This T cell receptor beta chain was sequenced in a study of blood T cell repertoires in COVID-19 (TCRdb year 2020). Broadly, across the study: The collaborator samples originated in the United States, Italy and Spain and spanned the acute and convalescent phases of COVID-19. HLA class I and class II types, where available, came from metadata supplied by the sample provider rather than from assay-based typing. The material from the prospective study consisted of cDNA or gDNA derived from T cells, B-cell-depleted T cells, or PBMCs. Nearly every sample came with metadata listing a de-identified subject ID, COVID-19 status, age in years and sex. Deeply sampled blood TCRbeta repertoires from subjects exposed to, actively infected with, or recovered from COVID-19 were included in the dataset. A freely available public database, intended as a resource for researchers studying the immune response to SARS-CoV-2, is where the repertoires were released. The samples were drawn from two sources: the first 160 participants of the ongoing ImmuneRACE study, and approximately 1,300 subjects contributed by 6 global collaborators.

TCRbeta CDR3 regions were amplified from genomic DNA by means of the immunoSEQ Assay, a bias-controlled multiplex PCR. Per the authors' processing: The number of nucleated cells in each sample was estimated from the amplification of reference gene primers within the assay. Sequence reads were collapsed and filtered to measure the absolute abundance of every unique TCRbeta CDR3 rearrangement. For each sample, productive Simpson clonality was calculated by taking the square root of Simpson's diversity index across productive rearrangements. TCRdb retrieved this table from immuneACCESS and kept in-frame rearrangements only. Not all clones are present; in checked studies, unresolved V genes account for under half, and no reason is known for the remainder. Clone size and V and J calls were adopted from that table, with D and trimming inferred from the DNA. The sample table lists a few hundred thousand clones, under 90% of them with a count of one. The top ten hold about 3.7% of the sample.

Remarks on this clone: The antigen it recognizes is unknown. Per-base quality was not reported, and no clone a single base away is much larger than it.

General study outcomes and caveats: Clinical and demographic metadata were provided uncurated, with the amount varying by source and participant.

Enrolling through a virtual design, the prospective study's participants ranged in age from roughly 18 to 89 years and lived across 20 to 30 United States geographic areas. To assign participants to cohorts, the prospective study relied on clinical history that participants themselves reported in a screening survey and a study questionnaire. ImmuneRACE Cohort 3 recovered participants were defined by two consecutive negative NP/OP PCR tests, healthcare professional clearance, or symptom resolution. In the prospective study, whole blood, serum and a nasopharyngeal or oropharyngeal swab were collected from each participant by mobile phlebotomists. Over an approximately 2-month period, participants in the prospective study had the option of providing additional blood draws and questionnaires. Blood samples from the prospective study were shipped frozen or at room temperature prior to DNA extraction.

The receptor's source is a woman aged 55-70 years who had recovered from COVID-19. Sequencing used PBMCs or T cells enriched from blood (not recorded which).

The nucleotides are TGTGCCAGCAGTACCTCGGGACTAGCGGCCTCCTACGAGCAGTACTTC. This sequence encodes CASSTSGLAASYEQYF. Rearrangement joined TRBV3-1 (or the pseudogene TRBV3-2) to TRBJ2-7; 11 of the junction bases match TRBD2. CDR1 and CDR2, per the germline V gene (reference sequence), are LGHDT and YNNKEL. Clipping removes 6 bases from V and 0 bases from J, with 7 as the unmatched junction base count. The CDR3 holds 16 amino acids from the cysteine to the phenylalanine. Solely the CDR3 DNA is kept, with 48 bases framed from the first base.